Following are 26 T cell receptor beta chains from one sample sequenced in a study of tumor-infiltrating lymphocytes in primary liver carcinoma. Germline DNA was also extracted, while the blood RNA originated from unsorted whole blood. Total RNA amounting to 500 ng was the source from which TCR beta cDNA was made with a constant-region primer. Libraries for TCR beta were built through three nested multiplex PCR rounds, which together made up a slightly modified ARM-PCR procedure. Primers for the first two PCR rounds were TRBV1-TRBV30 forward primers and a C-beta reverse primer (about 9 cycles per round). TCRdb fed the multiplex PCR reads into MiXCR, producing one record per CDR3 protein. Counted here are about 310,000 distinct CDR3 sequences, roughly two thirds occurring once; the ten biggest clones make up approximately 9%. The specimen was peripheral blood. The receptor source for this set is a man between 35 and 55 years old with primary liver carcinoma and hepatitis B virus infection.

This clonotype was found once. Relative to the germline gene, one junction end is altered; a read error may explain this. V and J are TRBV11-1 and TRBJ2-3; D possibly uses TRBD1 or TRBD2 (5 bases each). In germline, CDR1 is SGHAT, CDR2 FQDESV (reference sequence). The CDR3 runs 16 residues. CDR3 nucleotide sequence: TGTGCCGGCAGCTTACGGGACCCCAGTATCCCAGATACGCAATATTTT. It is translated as CAGSLRDPSIPDTQYF.

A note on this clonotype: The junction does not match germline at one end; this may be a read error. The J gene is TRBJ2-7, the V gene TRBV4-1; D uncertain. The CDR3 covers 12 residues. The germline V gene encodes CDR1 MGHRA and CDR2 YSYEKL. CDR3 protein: CASSQEPYEQCF. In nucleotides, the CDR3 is TGCGCCAGCAGCCAAGAACCCTACGAGCAGTGCTTC.

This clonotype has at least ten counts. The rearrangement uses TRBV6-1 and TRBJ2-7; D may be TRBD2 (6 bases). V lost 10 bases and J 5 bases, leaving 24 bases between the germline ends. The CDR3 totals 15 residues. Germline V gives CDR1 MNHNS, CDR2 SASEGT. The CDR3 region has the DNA TGTGCCACCAGGGAAAAGGTGGGGGTAGCGGACGAGCAGTACTTC. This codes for CATREKVGVADEQYF.

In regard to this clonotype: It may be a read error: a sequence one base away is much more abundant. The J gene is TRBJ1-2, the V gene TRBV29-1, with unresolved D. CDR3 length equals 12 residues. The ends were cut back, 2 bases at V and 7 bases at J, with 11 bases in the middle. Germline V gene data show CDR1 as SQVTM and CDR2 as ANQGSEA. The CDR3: CSVEHGSGGYTF. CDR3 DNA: TGCAGCGTTGAACATGGATCTGGTGGCTACACCTTC. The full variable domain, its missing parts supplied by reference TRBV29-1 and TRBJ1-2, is SAVISQKPSRDICQRGTSLTIQCQVDSQVTMMFWYRQQPGQSLTLIATANQGSEATYESGFVIDKFPISRPNLTFSTLTVSNMSPEDSSIYLCSVEHGSGGYTFGSGTRLTVV.

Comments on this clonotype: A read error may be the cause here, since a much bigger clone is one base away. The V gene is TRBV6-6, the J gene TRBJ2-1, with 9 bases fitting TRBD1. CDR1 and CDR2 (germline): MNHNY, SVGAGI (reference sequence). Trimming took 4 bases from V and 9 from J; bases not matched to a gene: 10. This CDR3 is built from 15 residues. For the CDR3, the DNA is TGTGCCAGCAGTTCGCCCGGACAGGGGAAGGGTGAGCAGTTCTTC. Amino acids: CASSSPGQGKGEQFF.

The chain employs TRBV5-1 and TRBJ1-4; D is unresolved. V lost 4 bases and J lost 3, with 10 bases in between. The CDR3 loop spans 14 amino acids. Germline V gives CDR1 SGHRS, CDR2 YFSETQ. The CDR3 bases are TGCGCCAGCAGCACCGCGAACCCTAATGAAAAACTGTTTTTT. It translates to CASSTANPNEKLFF.

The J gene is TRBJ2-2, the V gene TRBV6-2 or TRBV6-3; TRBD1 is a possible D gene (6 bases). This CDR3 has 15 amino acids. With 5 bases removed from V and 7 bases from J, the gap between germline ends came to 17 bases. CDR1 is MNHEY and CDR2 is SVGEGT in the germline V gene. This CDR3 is CASSHIRRGRGELFF. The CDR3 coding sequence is TGTGCCAGCAGTCATATTCGCAGGGGTCGCGGGGAGCTGTTTTTT.

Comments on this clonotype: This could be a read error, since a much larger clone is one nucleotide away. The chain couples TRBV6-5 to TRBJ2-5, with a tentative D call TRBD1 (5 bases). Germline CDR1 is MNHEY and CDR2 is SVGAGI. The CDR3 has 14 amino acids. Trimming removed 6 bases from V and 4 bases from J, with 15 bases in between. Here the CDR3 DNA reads TGTGCCAGCAGCCGGCAGGGTCTCCGAGAGACCCAGTACTTC. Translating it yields CASSRQGLRETQYF.

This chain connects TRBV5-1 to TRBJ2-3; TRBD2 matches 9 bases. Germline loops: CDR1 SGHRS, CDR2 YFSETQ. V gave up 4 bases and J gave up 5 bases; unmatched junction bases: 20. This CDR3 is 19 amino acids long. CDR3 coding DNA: TGCGCCAGCAGCCCGGGTCCGGGACTAGCAGGAGGGAGGGAAGATACGCAGTATTTT. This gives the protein CASSPGPGLAGGREDTQYF.

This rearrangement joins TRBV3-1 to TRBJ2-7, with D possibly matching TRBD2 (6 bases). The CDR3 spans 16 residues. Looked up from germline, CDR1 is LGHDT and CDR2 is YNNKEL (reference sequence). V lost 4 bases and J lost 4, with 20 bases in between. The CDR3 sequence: CASSLRPGPEGYEQYF. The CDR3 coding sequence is TGTGCCAGCAGCCTCCGACCGGGACCGGAGGGTTACGAGCAGTACTTC.

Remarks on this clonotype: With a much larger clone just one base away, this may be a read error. The CDR3 nucleotides read TGTGCCAGCAGCTTAGGACAGGCCTACAATGGGCAGTTCTTC. This translates into CASSLGQAYNGQFF. The chain combines TRBV11-3 with TRBJ2-1; the D gene is possibly TRBD1 (6 bases). This CDR3 is built from 14 residues. The germline V gene encodes CDR1 SGHNT and CDR2 YENEEA.

The CDR3, as DNA: TGTGTCGGCACGGCGGGAAGGGCCGGGGAGCTGTTTTTT. This sequence encodes CVGTAGRAGELFF. This chain joins TRBV6-1 and TRBJ2-2; the D gene is possibly TRBD2 (6 bases). The CDR3 length is 13 residues. In germline, CDR1 is MNHNS, CDR2 SASEGT.

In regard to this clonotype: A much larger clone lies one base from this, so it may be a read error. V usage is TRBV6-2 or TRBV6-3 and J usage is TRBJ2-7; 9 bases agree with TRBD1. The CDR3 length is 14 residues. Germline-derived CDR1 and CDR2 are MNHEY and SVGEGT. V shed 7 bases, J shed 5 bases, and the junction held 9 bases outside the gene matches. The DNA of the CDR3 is TGTGCCAGCAACTCCGGGACAGGGAACCACGAGCAGTACTTC. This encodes CASNSGTGNHEQYF.

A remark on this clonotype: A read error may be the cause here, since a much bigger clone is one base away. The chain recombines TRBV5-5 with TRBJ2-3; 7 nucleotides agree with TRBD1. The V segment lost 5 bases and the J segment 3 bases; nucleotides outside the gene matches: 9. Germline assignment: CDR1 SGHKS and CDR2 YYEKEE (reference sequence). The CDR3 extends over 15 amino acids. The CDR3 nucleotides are TGTGCCAGCAGATTTGGACAGGCTGGAACAGATACGCAGTATTTT. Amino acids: CASRFGQAGTDTQYF.

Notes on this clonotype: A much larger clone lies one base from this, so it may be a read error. CDR3 in amino acids: CASRGTGVEQLF. The CDR3, as DNA: TGTGCCAGCAGAGGGACAGGGGTCGAGCAGCTCTTC. The chain has TRBV12-3 or TRBV12-4 and TRBJ2-1; 10 positions match TRBD1. The CDR3 length is 12 residues.

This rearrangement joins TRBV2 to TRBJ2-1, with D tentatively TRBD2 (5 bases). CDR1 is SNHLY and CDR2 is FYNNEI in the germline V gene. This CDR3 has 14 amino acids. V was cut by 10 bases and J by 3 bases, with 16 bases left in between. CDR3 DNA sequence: TGTGCCACGAGCCCATCAGCGGACTACAATGAGCAGTTCTTC. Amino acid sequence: CATSPSADYNEQFF.

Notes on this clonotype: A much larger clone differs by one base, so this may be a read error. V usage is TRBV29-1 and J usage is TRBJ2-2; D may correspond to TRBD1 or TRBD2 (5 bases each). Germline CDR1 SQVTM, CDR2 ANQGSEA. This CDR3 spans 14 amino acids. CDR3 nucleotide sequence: TGCAGCGGCCGGGACGGTCCAAACATCGGGGAGCTGTTTTTT. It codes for CSGRDGPNIGELFF.

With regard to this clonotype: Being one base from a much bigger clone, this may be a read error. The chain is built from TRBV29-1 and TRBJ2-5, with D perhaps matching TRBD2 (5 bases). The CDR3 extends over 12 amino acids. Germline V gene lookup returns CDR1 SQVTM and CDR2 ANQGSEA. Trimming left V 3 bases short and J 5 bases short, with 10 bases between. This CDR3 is CSVDGRGETQYF. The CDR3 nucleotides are TGCAGCGTTGACGGGCGCGGGGAGACCCAGTACTTC. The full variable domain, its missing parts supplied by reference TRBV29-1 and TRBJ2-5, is SAVISQKPSRDICQRGTSLTIQCQVDSQVTMMFWYRQQPGQSLTLIATANQGSEATYESGFVIDKFPISRPNLTFSTLTVSNMSPEDSSIYLCSVDGRGETQYFGPGTRLLVL.

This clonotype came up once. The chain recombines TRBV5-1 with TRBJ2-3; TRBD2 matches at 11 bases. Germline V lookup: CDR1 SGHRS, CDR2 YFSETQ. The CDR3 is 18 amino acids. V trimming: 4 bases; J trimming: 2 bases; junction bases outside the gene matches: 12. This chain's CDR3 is CASSPGLAAILSTDTQYF. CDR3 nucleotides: TGCGCCAGCAGCCCGGGACTAGCGGCTATTCTTTCCACAGATACGCAGTATTTT.

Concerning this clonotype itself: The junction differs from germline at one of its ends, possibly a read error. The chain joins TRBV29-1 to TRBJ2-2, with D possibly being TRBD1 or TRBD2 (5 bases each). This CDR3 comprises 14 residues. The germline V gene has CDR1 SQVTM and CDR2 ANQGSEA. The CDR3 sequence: CSVMRGTNTGELFF. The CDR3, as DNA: TGCAGCGTTATGAGAGGGACGAACACCGGGGAGCTGTTTTTC.

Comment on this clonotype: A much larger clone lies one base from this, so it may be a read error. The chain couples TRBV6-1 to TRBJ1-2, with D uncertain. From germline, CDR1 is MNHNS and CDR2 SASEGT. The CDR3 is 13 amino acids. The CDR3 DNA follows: TGTGCCAGCATTCTGGTGGGGAACTATGGCTACATCTTC. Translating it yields CASILVGNYGYIF.

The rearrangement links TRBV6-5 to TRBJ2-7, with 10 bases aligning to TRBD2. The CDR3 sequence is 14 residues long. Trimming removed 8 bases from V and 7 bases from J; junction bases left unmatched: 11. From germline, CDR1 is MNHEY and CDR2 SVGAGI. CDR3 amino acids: CASGSLAGAAEQYF. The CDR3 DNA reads TGTGCCAGCGGTTCCCTAGCGGGGGCGGCGGAGCAGTACTTC.

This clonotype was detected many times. The CDR3 region has the DNA TGTGCCAGCAGCTCCCTGACAGGGGGCGAGGAGACCCAGTACTTC. It encodes CASSSLTGGEETQYF. The V and J genes are TRBV5-4 and TRBJ2-5; 10 nucleotides align to TRBD1. After removal of 3 bases from V and 5 bases from J, the junction contained 7 bases not matched to a gene. The germline CDR1 and CDR2 sequences are SGHNT and YYREEE (reference sequence). The CDR3 length is 15 residues.

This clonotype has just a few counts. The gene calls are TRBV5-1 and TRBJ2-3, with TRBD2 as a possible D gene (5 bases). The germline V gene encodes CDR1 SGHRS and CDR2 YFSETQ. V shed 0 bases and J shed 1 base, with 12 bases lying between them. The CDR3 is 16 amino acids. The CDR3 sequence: CASSLEGSARTDTQYF. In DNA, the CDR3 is TGCGCCAGCAGCTTGGAGGGTAGCGCCCGCACAGATACGCAGTATTTT.

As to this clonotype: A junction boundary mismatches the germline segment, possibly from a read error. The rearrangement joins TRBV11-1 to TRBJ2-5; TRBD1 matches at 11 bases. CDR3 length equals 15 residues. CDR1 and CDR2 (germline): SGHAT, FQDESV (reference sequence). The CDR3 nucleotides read TGTGCCAGCAGCATCGGACAGGGGGCGGGAGAGACCCAGTACTTT. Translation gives CASSIGQGAGETQYF.

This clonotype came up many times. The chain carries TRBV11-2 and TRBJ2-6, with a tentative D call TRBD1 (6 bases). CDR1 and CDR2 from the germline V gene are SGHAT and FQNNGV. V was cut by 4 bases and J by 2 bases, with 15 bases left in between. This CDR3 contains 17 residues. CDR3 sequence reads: CASSSTRGGTGANVLTF. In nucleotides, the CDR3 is TGTGCCAGCAGCTCGACGAGAGGGGGAACTGGGGCCAACGTCCTGACTTTC.